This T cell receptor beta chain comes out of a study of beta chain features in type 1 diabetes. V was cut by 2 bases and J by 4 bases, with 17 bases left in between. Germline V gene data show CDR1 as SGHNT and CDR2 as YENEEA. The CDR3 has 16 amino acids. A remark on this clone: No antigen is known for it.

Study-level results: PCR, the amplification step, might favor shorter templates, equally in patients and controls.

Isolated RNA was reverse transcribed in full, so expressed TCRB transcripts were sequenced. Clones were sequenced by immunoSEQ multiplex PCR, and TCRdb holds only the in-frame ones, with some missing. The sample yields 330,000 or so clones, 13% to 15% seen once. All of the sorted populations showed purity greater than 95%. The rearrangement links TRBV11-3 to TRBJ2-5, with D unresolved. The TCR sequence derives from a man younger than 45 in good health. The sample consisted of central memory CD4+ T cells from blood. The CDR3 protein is CASSLQLASKGETQYF. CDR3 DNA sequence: TGTGCCAGCAGCTTACAACTGGCCTCAAAGGGAGAGACCCAGTACTTC.